This TCR beta chain was recovered during a study of blood T cell repertoires in COVID-19 (dated by TCRdb to 2019 to 2021). In the study overall: Collaborator samples came from the United States, Italy and Spain and covered acute and convalescent phases of COVID-19. Samples came from the ongoing ImmuneRACE study (first 160 participants) plus 1,254 subjects from 6 global collaborators. Sample metadata almost always included a de-identified subject ID, COVID-19 status, age in years and sex. The prospective study material was composed of cDNA or gDNA derived from T cells, B-cell-depleted T cells, or PBMCs. Where available, HLA class I and class II types were obtained from metadata supplied by the sample provider rather than from assay-based typing. The repertoires were released in a freely available public database meant as a resource for research on the immune response to SARS-CoV-2. Deeply sampled blood TCRbeta repertoires from subjects exposed to, actively infected with, or recovered from COVID-19 were included in the dataset.

From the cysteine up to the phenylalanine, the CDR3 has a length of 16 residues. Solely the CDR3 DNA is kept, with 48 bases framed from the first base. The V end gives up 1 base and the J end 4 bases, leaving 7 bases in the junction not matched to a gene. From a lookup of the germline V gene, CDR1 and CDR2 are SGDLS and YYNGEE. Here is what the overall study found, with its caveats: The amount of clinical and demographic metadata varied by source and participant and was provided uncurated.

Whole blood was collected in K2EDTA tubes by collaborating institutions according to the institutions' own protocols. For TCRbeta analysis, collaborators shipped samples in one of three forms: frozen whole blood, isolated PBMCs, or DNA extracted from either of those sample types. Worth noting for this clone: Its specific antigen is unknown. No qualities accompany the bases; no much larger clone lies one base away.

The immunoSEQ Assay, a bias-controlled multiplex PCR, was used to amplify TCRbeta CDR3 regions from genomic DNA. The authors processed their data as follows. The number of nucleated cells in each sample was estimated by amplification of reference gene primers within the assay. To quantify the absolute abundance of each unique TCRbeta CDR3 rearrangement, sequence reads were collapsed and filtered. For each sample, productive Simpson clonality was calculated as the square root of Simpson's diversity index across productive rearrangements. This immuneACCESS table, as held by TCRdb, lists in-frame sequences with V and J called but not all clones. Of the missing ones, under half trace to an unresolved V gene in checked studies; the others have no known cause. V and J calls and clone size are copied from that table; D and trimming were computed from the DNA. The sample table lists roughly 66,000 clones, 91% of them with a count of one. Clones ranked in the top ten supply 6% to 8% of the sample.

The sequence joins TRBV9 to TRBJ2-2; the central 7 bases match TRBD2. This clonotype originated in a human donor in a cohort sampled during active COVID-19. The specimen sequenced was peripheral blood. The CDR3 protein: CASSVSGWEGTGELFF. The bases read TGTGCCAGCAGCGTATCTGGCTGGGAGGGCACCGGGGAGCTGTTTTTT.